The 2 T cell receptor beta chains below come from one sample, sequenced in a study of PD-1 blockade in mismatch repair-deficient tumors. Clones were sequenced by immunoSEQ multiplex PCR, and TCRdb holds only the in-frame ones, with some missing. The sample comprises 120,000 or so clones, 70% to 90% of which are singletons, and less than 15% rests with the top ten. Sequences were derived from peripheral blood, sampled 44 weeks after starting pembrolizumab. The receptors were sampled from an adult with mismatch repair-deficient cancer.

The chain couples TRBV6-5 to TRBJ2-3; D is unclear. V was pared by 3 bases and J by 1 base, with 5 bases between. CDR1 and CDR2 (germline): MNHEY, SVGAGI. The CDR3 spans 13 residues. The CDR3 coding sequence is TGTGCCAGCAGTTATTCCGGCACAGATACGCAGTATTTT. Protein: CASSYSGTDTQYF.

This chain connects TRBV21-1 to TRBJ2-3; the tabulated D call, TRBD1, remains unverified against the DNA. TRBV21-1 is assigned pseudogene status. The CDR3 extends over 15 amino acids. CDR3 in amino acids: CASSKIEGVTDTQYF. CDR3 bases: TGTGCCAGCAGCAAAATAGAGGGGGTCACAGATACGCAGTATTTT.